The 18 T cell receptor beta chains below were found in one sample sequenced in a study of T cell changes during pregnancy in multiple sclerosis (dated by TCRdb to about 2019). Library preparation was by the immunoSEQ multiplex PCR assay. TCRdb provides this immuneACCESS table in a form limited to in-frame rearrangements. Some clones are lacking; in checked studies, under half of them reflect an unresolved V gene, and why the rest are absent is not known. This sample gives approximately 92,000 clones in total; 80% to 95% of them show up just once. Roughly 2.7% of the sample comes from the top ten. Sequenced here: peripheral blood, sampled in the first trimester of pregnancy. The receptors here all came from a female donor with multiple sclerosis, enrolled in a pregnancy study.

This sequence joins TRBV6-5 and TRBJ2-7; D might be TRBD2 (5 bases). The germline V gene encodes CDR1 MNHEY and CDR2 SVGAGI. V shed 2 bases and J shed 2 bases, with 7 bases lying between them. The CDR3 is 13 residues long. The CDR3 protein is CASSYPGTYEQYF. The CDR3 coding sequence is TGTGCCAGCAGTTACCCGGGGACCTACGAGCAGTACTTC.

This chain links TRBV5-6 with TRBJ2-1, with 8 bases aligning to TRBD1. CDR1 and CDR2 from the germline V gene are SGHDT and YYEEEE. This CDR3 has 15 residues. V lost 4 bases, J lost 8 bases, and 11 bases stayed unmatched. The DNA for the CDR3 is TGTGCCAGCAGCCTCCGGAGGACAGGGTTCGATGAGCAGTTCTTC. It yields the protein CASSLRRTGFDEQFF.

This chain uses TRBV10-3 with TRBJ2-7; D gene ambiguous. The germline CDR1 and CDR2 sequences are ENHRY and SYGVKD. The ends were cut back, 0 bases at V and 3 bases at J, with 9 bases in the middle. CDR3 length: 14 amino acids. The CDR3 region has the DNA TGTGCCATCAGTGAGTCGGCCTCGGGCTACGAGCAGTACTTC. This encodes CAISESASGYEQYF.

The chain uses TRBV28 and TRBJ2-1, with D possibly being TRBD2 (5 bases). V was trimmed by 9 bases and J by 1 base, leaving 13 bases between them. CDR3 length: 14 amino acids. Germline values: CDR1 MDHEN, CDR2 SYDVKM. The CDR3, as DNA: TGTGCCAGTAGGAAGGAGGTTTCCTACAATGAGCAGTTCTTC. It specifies CASRKEVSYNEQFF.

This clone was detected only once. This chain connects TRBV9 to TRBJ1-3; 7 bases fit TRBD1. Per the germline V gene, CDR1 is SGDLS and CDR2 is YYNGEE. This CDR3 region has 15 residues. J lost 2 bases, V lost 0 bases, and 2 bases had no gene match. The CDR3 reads CASSVVGQAGNTIYF. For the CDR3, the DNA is TGTGCCAGCAGCGTAGTAGGACAGGCTGGAAACACCATATATTTT. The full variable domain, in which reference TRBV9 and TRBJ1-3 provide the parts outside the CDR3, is DSGVTQTPKHLITATGQRVTLRCSPRSGDLSVYWYQQSLDQGLQFLIQYYNGEERAKGNILERFSAQQFPDLHSELNLSSLELGDSALYFCASSVVGQAGNTIYFGEGSWLTVV.

The chain's CDR3 is CASIGGNGNTIYF. CDR3 DNA: TGTGCCAGCATTGGGGGGAACGGAAACACCATATATTTT. The V call is TRBV25-1, the J call TRBJ1-3; D possibly corresponds to TRBD1 (5 bases). Germline lookup yields CDR1 MGHDK and CDR2 SYGVNS. V was cut by 7 bases and J by 4 bases, with 11 bases left in between. The CDR3 is 13 residues long.

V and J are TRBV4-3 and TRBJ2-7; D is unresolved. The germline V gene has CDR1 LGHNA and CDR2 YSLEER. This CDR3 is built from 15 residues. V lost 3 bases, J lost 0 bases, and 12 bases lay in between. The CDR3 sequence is CASSQRWLSSYEQYF. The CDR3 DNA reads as TGCGCCAGCAGCCAGCGGTGGTTGAGCTCCTACGAGCAGTACTTC.

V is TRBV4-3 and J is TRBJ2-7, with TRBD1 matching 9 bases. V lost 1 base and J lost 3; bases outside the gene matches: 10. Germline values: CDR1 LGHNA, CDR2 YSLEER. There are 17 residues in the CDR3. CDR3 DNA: TGCGCCAGCAGCCAAGTTTGGACGGGGGACAGGGTCTACGAGCAGTACTTC. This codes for CASSQVWTGDRVYEQYF.

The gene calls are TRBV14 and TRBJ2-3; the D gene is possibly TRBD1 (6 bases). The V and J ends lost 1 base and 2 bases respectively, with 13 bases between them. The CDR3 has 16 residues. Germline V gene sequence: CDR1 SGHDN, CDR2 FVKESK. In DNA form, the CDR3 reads TGTGCCAGCAGCCAAGGACTTAGGGGGACCACAGATACGCAGTATTTT. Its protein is CASSQGLRGTTDTQYF.

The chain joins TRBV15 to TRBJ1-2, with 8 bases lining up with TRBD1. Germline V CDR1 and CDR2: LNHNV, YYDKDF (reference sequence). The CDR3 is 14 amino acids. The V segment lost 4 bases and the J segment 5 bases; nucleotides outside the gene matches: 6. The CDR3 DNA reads TGTGCCACCAGCATGGACAGGGAGCTTTATGGCTACACCTTC. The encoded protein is CATSMDRELYGYTF.

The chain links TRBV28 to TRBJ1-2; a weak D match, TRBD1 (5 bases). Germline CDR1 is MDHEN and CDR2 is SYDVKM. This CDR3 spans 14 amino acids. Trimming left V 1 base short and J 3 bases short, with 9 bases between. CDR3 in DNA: TGTGCCAGCAGTTTATCCGGGACTTACTATGGCTACACCTTC. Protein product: CASSLSGTYYGYTF.

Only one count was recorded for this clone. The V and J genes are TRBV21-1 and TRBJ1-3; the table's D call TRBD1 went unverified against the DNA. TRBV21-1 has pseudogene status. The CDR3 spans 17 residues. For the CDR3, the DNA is TGTGCCAGCAAAGTTGCGTTAGGGGGAAATTCTGGAAACACCATATATTTT. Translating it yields CASKVALGGNSGNTIYF.

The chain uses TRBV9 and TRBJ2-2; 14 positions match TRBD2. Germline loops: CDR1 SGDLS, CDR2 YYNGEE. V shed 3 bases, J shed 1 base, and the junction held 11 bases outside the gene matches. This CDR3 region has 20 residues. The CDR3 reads CASSGVLGLAGVVNTGELFF. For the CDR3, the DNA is TGTGCCAGCAGCGGAGTTTTGGGACTAGCGGGAGTGGTGAACACCGGGGAGCTGTTTTTT.

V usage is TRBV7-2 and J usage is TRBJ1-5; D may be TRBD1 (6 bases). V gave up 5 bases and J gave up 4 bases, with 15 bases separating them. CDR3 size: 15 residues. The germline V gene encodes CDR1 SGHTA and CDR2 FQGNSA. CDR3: CASSQEAGENQPQHF. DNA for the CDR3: TGTGCCAGCAGCCAAGAGGCAGGGGAAAATCAGCCCCAGCATTTT.

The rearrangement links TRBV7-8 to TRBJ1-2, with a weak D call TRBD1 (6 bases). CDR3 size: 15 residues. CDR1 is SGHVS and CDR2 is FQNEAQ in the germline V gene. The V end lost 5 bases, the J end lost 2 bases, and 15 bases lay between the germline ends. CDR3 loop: CASSDPGDLNYGYTF. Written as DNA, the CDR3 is TGTGCCAGCAGCGACCCAGGGGATCTCAACTATGGCTACACCTTC. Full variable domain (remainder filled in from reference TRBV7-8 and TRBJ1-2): GAGVSQSPRYKVAKRGQDVALRCDPISGHVSLFWYQQALGQGPEFLTYFQNEAQLDKSGLPSDRFFAERPEGSVSTLKIQRTQQEDSAVYLCASSDPGDLNYGYTFGSGTRLTVV.

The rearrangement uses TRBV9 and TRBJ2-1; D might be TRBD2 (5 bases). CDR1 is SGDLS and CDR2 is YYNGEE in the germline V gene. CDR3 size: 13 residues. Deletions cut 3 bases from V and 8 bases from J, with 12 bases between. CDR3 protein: CASSAKRAYEQFF. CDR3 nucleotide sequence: TGTGCCAGCAGCGCGAAGAGGGCCTATGAGCAGTTCTTC.

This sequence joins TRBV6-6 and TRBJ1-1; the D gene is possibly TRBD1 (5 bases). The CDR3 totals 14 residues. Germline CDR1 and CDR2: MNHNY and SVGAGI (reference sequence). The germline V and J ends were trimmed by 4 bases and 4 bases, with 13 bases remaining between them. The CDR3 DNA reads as TGTGCCAGCAGTTTTGGGGGGTCCCGCACTGAAGCTTTCTTT. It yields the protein CASSFGGSRTEAFF.

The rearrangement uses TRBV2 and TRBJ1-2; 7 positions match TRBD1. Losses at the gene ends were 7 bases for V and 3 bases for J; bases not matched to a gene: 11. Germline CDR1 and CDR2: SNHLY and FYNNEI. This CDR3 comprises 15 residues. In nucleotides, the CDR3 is TGTGCCAGCACGAGGGAGACAGGGTGGGACTATGGCTACACCTTC. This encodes CASTRETGWDYGYTF.